This entry concerns a single T cell receptor delta chain. A clone one base away is much larger, so this may be a read error. TCRdb reprocessed the reads using CATT. The table shows roughly 7,100 delta-chain clones, with 0.6% to 0.8% occurring only once. These data come from a study of gamma-delta chains in newborns, infants, children. The CDR3 extends over 19 amino acids. The V gene lost 4 bases and the J gene lost 0 bases, with 18 bases spanning the gap. Germline CDR1 reads GEAIGNYY; CDR2 reads EKD. The chain recombines TRDV2 with TRDJ3; maybe TRDD3 (6 bases). What was sequenced was blood. This clonotype was obtained from a child who was a newborn, infant or young child, either healthy, febrile or measles-vaccinated (not recorded which). CDR3 nucleotides: TGTGCCTGTGAAAGGTTGGGGGCCCCCATCTCCTGGGACACCCGACAGATGTTTTTC. Its protein is CACERLGAPISWDTRQMFF.